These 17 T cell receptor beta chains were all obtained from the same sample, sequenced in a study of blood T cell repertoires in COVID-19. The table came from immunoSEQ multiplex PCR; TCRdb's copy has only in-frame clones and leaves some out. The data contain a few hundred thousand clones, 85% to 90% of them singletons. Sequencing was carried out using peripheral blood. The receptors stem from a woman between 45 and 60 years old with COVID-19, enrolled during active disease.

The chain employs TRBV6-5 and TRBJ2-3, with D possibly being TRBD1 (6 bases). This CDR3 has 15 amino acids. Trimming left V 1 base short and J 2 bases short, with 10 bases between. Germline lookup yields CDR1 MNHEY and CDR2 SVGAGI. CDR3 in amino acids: CASSYLGQLTDTQYF. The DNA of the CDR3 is TGTGCCAGCAGTTACTTAGGACAGCTCACAGATACGCAGTATTTT.

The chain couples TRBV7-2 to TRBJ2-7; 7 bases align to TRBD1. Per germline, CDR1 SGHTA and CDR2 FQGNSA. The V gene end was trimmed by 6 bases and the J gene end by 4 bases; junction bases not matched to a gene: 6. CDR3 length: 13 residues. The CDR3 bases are TGTGCCAGCAGTCATAGGGGGCCTTACGAGCAGTACTTC. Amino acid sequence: CASSHRGPYEQYF.

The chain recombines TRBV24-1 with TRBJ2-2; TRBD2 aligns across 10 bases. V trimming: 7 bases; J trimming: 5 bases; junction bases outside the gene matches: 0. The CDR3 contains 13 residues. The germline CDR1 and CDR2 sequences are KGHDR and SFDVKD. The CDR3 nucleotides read TGTGCCACCAGGACTAGCGGGACCGGGGAGCTGTTTTTT. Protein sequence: CATRTSGTGELFF.

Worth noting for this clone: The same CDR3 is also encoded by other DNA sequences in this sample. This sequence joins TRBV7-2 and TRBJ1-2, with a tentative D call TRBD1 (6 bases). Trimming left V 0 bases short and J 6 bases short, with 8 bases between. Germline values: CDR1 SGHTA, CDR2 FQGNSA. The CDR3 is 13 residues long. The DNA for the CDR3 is TGTGCCAGCAGCTTAGCGACAGGCGATGGCTACACCTTC. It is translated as CASSLATGDGYTF. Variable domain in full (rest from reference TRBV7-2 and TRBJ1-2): GAGVSQSPSNKVTEKGKDVELRCDPISGHTALYWYRQSLGQGLEFLIYFQGNSAPDKSGLPSDRFSAERTGGSVSTLTIQRTQQEDSAVYLCASSLATGDGYTFGSGTRLTVV.

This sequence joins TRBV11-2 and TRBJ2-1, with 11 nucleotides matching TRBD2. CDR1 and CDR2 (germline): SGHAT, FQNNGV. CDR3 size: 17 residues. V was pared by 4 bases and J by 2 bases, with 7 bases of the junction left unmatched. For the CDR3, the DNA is TGTGCCAGCAGCTCGCCGACGACTAGCGGGACCTACAATGAGCAGTTCTTC. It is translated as CASSSPTTSGTYNEQFF. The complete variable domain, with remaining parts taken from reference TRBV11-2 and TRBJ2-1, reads EAGVAQSPRYKIIEKRQSVAFWCNPISGHATLYWYQQILGQGPKLLIQFQNNGVVDDSQLPKDRFSAERLKGVDSTLKIQPAKLEDSAVYLCASSSPTTSGTYNEQFFGPGTRLTVL.

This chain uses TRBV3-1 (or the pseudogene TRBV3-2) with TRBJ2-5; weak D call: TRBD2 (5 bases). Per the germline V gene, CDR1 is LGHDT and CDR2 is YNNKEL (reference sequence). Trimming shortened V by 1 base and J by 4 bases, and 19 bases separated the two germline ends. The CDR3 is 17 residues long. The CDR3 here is CASSQAVIGSRIETQYF. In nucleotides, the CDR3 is TGTGCCAGCAGCCAAGCCGTTATTGGGAGCCGAATAGAGACCCAGTACTTC.

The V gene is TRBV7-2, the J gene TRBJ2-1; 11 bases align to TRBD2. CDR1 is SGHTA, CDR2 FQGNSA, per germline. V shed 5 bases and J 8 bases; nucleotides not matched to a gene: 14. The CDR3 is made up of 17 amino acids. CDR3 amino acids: CASSPRRPSGRSYEQFF. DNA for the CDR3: TGTGCCAGCAGCCCGAGGCGTCCTAGCGGGAGGTCGTATGAGCAGTTCTTC.

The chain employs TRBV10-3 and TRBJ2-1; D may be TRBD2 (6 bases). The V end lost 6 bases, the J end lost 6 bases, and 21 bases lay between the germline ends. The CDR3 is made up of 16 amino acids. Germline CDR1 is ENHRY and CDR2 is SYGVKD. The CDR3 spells CAISALSSGFTNEQFF. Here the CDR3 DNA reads TGTGCCATCAGCGCCTTGAGTAGCGGTTTTACCAATGAGCAGTTCTTC.

This CDR3 reads CASSGSGSIGELFF. CDR3 in DNA: TGTGCCAGCAGCGGTAGCGGGAGTATCGGGGAGCTGTTTTTT. This chain links TRBV9 with TRBJ2-2, with TRBD2 matching over 9 bases. The CDR3 runs to 14 residues. Germline CDR1 SGDLS, CDR2 YYNGEE. The J segment lost 7 bases and the V segment lost 3 bases, leaving 4 bases of the junction unmatched.

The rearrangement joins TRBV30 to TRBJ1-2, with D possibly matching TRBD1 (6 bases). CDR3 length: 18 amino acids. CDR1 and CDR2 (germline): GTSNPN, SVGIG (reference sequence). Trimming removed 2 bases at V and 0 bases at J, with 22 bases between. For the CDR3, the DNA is TGTGCCTGGAGTATGGGGCCGGGACACCACCTTACTAACTATGGCTACACCTTC. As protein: CAWSMGPGHHLTNYGYTF.

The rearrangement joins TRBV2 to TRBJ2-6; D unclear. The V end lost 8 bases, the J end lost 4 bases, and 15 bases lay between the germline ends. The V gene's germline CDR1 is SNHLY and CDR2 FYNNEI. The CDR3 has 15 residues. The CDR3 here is CASGQASVGANVLTF. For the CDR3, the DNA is TGTGCCAGCGGGCAGGCCTCGGTCGGGGCCAACGTCCTGACTTTC.

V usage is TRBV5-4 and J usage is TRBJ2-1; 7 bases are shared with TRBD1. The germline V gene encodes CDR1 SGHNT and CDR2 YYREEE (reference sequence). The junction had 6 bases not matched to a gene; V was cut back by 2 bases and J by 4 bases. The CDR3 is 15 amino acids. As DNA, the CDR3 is TGTGCCAGCAGCTTAGGGGGCCCCAGTTACAATGAGCAGTTCTTC. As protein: CASSLGGPSYNEQFF.

In DNA, the CDR3 is TGTGCCAGCAAGTTTTGGCCCGATCAGCCCCAGCATTTT. Translation: CASKFWPDQPQHF. The J gene is TRBJ1-5, the V gene TRBV27, with D unresolved. Germline loops: CDR1 MNHEY, CDR2 SMNVEV (reference sequence). V shed 7 bases and J shed 5 bases, with 12 bases lying between them. This CDR3 has 13 amino acids.

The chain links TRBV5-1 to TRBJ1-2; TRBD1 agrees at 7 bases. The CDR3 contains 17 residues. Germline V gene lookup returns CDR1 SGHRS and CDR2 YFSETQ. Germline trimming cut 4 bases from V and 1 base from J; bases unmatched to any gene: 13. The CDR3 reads CASSLAQGINSNYGYTF. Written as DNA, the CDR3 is TGCGCCAGCAGCCTTGCACAGGGGATCAATAGTAACTATGGCTACACCTTC. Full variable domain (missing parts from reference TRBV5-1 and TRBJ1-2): KAGVTQTPRYLIKTRGQQVTLSCSPISGHRSVSWYQQTPGQGLQFLFEYFSETQRNKGNFPGRFSGRQFSNSRSEMNVSTLELGDSALYLCASSLAQGINSNYGYTFGSGTRLTVV.

The CDR3 nucleotides read TGTGCCAGCAGCTTAGGGGGCCGTACAGATACGCAGTATTTT. It encodes CASSLGGRTDTQYF. V usage is TRBV7-8 and J usage is TRBJ2-3; D possibly corresponds to TRBD1 (5 bases). Germline V gene data show CDR1 as SGHVS and CDR2 as FQNEAQ. Trimming left V 1 base short and J 3 bases short, with 8 bases between. The CDR3 loop spans 14 amino acids.

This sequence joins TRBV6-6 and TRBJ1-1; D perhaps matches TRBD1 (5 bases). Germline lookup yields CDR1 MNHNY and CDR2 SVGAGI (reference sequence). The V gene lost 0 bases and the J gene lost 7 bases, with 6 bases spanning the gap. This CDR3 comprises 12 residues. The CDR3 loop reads CASSYSGGEAFF. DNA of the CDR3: TGTGCCAGCAGTTACTCGGGGGGTGAAGCTTTCTTT.

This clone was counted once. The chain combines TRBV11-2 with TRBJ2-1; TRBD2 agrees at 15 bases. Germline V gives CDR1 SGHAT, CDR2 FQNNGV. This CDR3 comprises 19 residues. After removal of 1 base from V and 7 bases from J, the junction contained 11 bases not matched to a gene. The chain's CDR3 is CASSLGGLAGGSSGNEQFF. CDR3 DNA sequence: TGTGCCAGCAGCTTAGGGGGACTAGCGGGAGGTTCCAGCGGGAATGAGCAGTTCTTC.